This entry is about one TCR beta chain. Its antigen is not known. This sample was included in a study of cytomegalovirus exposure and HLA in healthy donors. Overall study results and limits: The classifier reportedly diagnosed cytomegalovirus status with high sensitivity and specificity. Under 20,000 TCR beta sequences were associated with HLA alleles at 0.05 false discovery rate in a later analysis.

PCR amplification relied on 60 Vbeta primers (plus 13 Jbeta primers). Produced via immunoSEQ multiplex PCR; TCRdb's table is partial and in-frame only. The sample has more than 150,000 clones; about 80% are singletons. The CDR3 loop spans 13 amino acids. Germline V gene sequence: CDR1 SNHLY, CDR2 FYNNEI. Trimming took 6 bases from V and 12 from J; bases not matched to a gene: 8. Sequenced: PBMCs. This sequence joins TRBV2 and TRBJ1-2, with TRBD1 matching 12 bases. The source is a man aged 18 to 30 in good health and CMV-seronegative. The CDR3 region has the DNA TGTGCCAGCAGCGAGACCGGGACAGGGGGCGACACCTTC. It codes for CASSETGTGGDTF.